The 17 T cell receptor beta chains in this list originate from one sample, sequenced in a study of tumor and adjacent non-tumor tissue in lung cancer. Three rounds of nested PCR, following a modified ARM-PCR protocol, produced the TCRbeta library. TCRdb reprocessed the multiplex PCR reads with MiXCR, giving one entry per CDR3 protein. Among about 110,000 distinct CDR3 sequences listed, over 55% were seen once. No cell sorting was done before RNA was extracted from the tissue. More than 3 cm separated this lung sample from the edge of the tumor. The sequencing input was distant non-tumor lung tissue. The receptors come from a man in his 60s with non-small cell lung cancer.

This chain's CDR3 is CASSSRQGTRDTQYF. The CDR3, as DNA: TGTGCCAGCAGCTCCCGTCAGGGGACGAGAGATACGCAGTATTTT. The chain is built from TRBV7-9 and TRBJ2-3; D is perhaps TRBD1 (6 bases). Germline V lookup: CDR1 SEHNR, CDR2 FQNEAQ (reference sequence). The germline V and J ends were trimmed by 4 bases and 5 bases, with 16 bases remaining between them. The CDR3 covers 15 residues.

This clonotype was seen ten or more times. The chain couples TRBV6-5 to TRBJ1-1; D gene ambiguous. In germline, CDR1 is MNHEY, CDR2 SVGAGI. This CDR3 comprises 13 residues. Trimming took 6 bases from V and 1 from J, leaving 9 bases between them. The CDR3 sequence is CASRRETNTEAFF. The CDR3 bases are TGTGCCAGCAGAAGGGAGACGAACACTGAAGCTTTCTTT.

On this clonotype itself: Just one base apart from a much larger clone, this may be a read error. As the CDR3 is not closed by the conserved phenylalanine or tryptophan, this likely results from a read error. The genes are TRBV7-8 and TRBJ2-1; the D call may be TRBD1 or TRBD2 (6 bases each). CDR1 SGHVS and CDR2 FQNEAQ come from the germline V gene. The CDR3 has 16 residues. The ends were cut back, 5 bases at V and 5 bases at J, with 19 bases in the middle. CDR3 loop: CASSLWGHSGDNEQFL. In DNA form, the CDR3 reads TGTGCCAGCAGCCTATGGGGACACTCGGGAGACAATGAGCAGTTCCTC.

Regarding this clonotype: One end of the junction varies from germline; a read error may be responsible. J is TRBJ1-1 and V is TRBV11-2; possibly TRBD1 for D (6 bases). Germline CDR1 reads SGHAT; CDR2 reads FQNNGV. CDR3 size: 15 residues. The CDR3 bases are TGTTCCAGCAGCCCTAGGGGGGGTGAGAACACTGAAGCTTTCTTT. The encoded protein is CSSSPRGGENTEAFF.

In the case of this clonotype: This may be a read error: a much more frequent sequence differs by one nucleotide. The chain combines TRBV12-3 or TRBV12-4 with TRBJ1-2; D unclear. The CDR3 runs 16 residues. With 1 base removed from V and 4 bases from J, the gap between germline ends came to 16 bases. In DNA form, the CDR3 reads TGTGCCAGCAGTTTAGGGGGAGGAGGGTTTGGCTATGGCTACACCTTC. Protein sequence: CASSLGGGGFGYGYTF.

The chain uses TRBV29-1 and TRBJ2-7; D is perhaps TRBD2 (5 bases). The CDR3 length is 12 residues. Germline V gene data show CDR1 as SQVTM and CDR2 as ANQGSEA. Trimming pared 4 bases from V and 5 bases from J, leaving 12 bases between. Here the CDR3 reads CSVGRTMDEQYF. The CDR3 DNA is TGCAGCGTTGGGAGGACGATGGACGAGCAGTACTTC.

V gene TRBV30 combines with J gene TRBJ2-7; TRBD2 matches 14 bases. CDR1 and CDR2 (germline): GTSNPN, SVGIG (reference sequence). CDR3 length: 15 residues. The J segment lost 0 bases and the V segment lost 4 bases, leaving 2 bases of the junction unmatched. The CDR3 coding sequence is TGTGCCTGGAAGGGACTAGCGGGGGACTCCTACGAGCAGTACTTC. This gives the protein CAWKGLAGDSYEQYF. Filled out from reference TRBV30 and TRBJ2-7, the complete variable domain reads SQTIHQWPATLVQPVGSPLSLECTVEGTSNPNLYWYRQAAGRGLQLLFYSVGIGQISSEVPQNLSASRPQDRQFILSSKKLLLSDSGFYLCAWKGLAGDSYEQYFGPGTRLTVT.

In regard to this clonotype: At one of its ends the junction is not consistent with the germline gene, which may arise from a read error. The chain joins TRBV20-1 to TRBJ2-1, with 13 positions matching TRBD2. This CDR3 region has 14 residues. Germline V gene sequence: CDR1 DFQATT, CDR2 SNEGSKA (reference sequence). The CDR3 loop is CSTRGTSGTLEQFF. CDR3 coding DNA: TGCAGTACTAGAGGGACTAGCGGGACCTTGGAGCAGTTCTTC.

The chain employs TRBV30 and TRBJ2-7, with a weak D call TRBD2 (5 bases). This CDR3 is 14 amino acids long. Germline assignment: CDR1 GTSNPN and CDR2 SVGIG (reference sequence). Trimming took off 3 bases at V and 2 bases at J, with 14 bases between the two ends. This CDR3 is CAWSPFLGAYEQYF. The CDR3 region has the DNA TGTGCCTGGAGCCCATTTCTGGGAGCCTACGAGCAGTACTTC.

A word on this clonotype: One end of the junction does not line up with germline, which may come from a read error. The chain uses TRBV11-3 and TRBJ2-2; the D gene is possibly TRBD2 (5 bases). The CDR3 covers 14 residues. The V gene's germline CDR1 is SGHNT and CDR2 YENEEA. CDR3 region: CASIPEELTGKLFF. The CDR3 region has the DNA TGTGCCAGCATCCCTGAGGAGCTCACCGGGAAGCTGTTTTTT.

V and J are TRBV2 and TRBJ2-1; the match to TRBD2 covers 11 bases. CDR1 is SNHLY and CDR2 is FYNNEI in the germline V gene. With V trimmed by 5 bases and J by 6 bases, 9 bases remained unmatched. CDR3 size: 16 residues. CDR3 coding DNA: TGTGCCAGCAGTAGACGGTTAGCGGGGGGGCCCAATGAGCAGTTCTTC. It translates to CASSRRLAGGPNEQFF.

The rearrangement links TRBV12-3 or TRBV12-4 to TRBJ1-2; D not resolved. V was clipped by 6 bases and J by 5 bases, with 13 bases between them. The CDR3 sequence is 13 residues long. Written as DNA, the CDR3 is TGTGCCAGCAGCCCTACGGGCGCTTATGGCTACACCTTC. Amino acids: CASSPTGAYGYTF.

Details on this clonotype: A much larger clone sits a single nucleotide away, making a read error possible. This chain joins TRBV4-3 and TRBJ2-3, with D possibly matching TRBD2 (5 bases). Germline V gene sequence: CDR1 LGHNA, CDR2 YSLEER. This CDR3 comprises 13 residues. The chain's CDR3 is CASSASQEDTQCF. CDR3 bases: TGCGCCAGCAGCGCAAGCCAGGAGGATACGCAGTGTTTT.

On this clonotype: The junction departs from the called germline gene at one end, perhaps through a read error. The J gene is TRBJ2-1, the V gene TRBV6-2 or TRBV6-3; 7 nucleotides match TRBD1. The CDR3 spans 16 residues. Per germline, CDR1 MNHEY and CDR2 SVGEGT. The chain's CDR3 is CVSSPTGQAAYNEQFF. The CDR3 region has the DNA TGTGTCAGCAGCCCCACAGGACAGGCAGCCTACAATGAGCAGTTCTTC.

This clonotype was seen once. CDR3 residues: CANRRASGNSYEQYF. As DNA, the CDR3 is TGTGCCAATAGGAGAGCTAGCGGGAACTCCTACGAGCAGTACTTC. V and J are TRBV11-3 and TRBJ2-7; 9 bases match TRBD2. With 10 bases clipped from V and 0 bases from J, the junction kept 10 bases outside the gene matches. The CDR3 loop spans 15 amino acids. The germline V gene encodes CDR1 SGHNT and CDR2 YENEEA. Drawing the rest from reference TRBV11-3 and TRBJ2-7, the complete variable domain is EAGVVQSPRYKIIEKKQPVAFWCNPISGHNTLYWYLQNLGQGPELLIRYENEEAVDDSQLPKDRFSAERLKGVDSTLKIQPAELGDSAVYLCANRRASGNSYEQYFGPGTRLTVT.

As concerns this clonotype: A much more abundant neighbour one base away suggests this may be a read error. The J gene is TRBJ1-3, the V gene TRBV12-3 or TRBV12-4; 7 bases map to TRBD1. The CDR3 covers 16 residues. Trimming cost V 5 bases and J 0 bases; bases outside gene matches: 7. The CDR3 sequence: CASSEHRGFSGNTIYF. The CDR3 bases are TGTGCCAGCAGTGAACACAGGGGTTTCTCTGGAAACACCATATATTTT.

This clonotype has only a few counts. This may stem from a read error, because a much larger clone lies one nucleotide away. This CDR3 reads CASSEGRGAPYKQYF. The CDR3 DNA sequence: TGTGCCAGCAGCGAAGGGCGGGGGGCCCCCTACAAGCAGTACTTC. The chain joins TRBV6-1 to TRBJ2-7; 8 bases are a match to TRBD2. Germline-derived CDR1 and CDR2 are MNHNS and SASEGT. This CDR3 comprises 15 residues.